This entry concerns a single T cell receptor beta chain. Profiling relied on immunoSEQ multiplex PCR, and the TCRdb table lists in-frame clones only, not all of them. The profile covers 140,000 to 150,000 clones, with around 86% appearing a single time and more than 3.5% taken by the ten largest. The data were taken from a study of blood T cell repertoires in COVID-19. Germline CDR1 MGHRA, CDR2 YSYEKL. V was clipped by 3 bases and J by 3 bases, with 12 bases between them. This CDR3 comprises 14 residues. The chain carries TRBV4-1 and TRBJ2-7; no reliable D call. The receptor comes from a man aged 45 to 65 who had recovered from COVID-19. Sequenced sample: PBMCs or T cells enriched from blood (not recorded which). CDR3 DNA: TGCGCCAGCAGCCAGCCCGATTTACACTACGAGCAGTACTTC. This codes for CASSQPDLHYEQYF.